The clone carrying this TCR beta chain was picked up many times. Its matching antigen is unknown. This entry comes from a study of T-cell reconstitution after alpha-beta-depleted transplantation in children. Findings and caveats of the study: T cells produced anew were the main source of T-cell counts and diversity one year after transplant. Recipient T cells and thymic progenitors that survived gave rise to the high TCRbeta diversity observed at day 60 in some patients. The origin of alpha-beta T cells about two months after transplant was reportedly several hundred expanded graft clones.

The CDR3 has 13 residues. V lost 5 bases and J 0 bases, leaving 7 bases between the germline ends. As it was prepared, the TCRbeta library received unique molecular identifiers. Each CDR3 protein gets one entry after TCRdb re-called the PCR reads with MiXCR. In the table there are roughly 200,000 distinct CDR3 sequences, about a tenth of which are singletons. This sequence joins TRBV12-3 or TRBV12-4 and TRBJ1-1; no definite D call. The input for sequencing was PBMCs, taken before TCRalphabeta/CD19-depleted stem cell transplant. The clonotype originates from a child under two years old with acute myeloid leukemia, due to receive a stem cell transplant. The CDR3 DNA reads TGTGCCAGCAGTGGTGACGTGAACACTGAAGCTTTCTTT. It encodes CASSGDVNTEAFF.